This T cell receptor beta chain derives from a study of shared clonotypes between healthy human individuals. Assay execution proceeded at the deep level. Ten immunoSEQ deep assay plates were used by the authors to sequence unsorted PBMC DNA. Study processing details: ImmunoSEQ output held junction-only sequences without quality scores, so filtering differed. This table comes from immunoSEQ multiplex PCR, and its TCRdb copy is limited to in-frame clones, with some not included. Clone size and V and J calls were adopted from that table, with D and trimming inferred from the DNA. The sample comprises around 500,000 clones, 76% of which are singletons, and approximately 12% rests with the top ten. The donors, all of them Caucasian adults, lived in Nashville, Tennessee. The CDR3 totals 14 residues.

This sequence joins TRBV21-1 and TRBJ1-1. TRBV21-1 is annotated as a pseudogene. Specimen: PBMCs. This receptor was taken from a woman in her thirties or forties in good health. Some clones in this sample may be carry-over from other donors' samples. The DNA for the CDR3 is TGTGCCAGCAGCAAAGGGTTGGTGAACACTGAAGCTTTCTTT. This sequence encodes CASSKGLVNTEAFF.